The 14 T cell receptor beta chains in this list originate from one sample, sequenced in a study of glioma-infiltrating T cells. TCR alpha and beta CDR3 regions were amplified from RNA using iRepertoire nested multiplex PCR. One entry per CDR3 protein, called by TCRdb with MiXCR from the multiplex PCR reads. The sample has under 150,000 distinct CDR3 sequences, about 39% seen once; the top ten hold around 20%. Sequenced input: glioma tissue, nonneoplastic brain tissue, or PBMCs (not recorded which). Receptor source: a human donor with low-grade glioma or glioblastoma, undergoing nonglioma brain surgery, or in good health (not recorded which).

The chain links TRBV29-1 to TRBJ2-5; D is uncertain. The CDR3 runs 12 residues. The V end lost 3 bases, the J end lost 5 bases, and 10 bases lay between the germline ends. CDR1 SQVTM and CDR2 ANQGSEA come from the germline V gene. Here the CDR3 reads CSVEASLETQYF. The CDR3 region has the DNA TGCAGCGTTGAGGCTTCCTTGGAGACCCAGTACTTC.

The chain is built from TRBV20-1 and TRBJ2-7; D remains ambiguous. V lost 5 bases, J lost 1 base, and 9 bases lay in between. The germline V gene has CDR1 DFQATT and CDR2 SNEGSKA (reference sequence). This CDR3 spans 12 amino acids. This CDR3 is CSARRLSYEQYF. CDR3 nucleotide sequence: TGCAGTGCTCGACGTCTTTCCTACGAGCAGTACTTC.

This clonotype was seen a handful of times. J is TRBJ1-1 and V is TRBV18, with a weak D call TRBD1 (6 bases). CDR1 and CDR2 (germline): KGHSH, LQKENI. Trimming removed 6 bases at V and 9 bases at J, with 14 bases between. The CDR3 consists of 12 residues. This chain's CDR3 is CASSTGGAKAFF. DNA of the CDR3: TGTGCCAGCTCTACGGGGGGGGCGAAAGCTTTCTTT.

This clonotype occurred a few times. This chain links TRBV7-9 with TRBJ2-7; D might be TRBD1 (6 bases). Germline V gene data show CDR1 as SEHNR and CDR2 as FQNEAQ (reference sequence). With 4 bases removed from V and 4 bases from J, the gap between germline ends came to 11 bases. The CDR3 runs to 13 residues. CDR3 coding DNA: TGTGCCAGCAGCTCCCACAGGGAATACGAGCAGTACTTC. As protein: CASSSHREYEQYF.

V is TRBV12-3 or TRBV12-4 and J is TRBJ2-3, with D unresolved. This CDR3 is 13 amino acids long. V lost 3 bases, J lost 6 bases, and 10 bases lay in between. CDR3 coding DNA: TGTGCCAGCAGTTTCACCACCCAGGATACGCAGTATTTT. Its protein product is CASSFTTQDTQYF.

Worth noting for this clonotype: At one end the junction does not follow the germline gene, possibly because of a read error. The CDR3 coding sequence is TGTGCCATCAGTGAAGGGAGCGGAAGAAACACTGAAACTTTCTTT. Residues: CAISEGSGRNTETFF. The rearrangement joins TRBV10-3 to TRBJ1-1; D not certain. The CDR3 length is 15 residues. In germline, CDR1 is ENHRY, CDR2 SYGVKD.

The table lists this clonotype with a few counts. A read error is possible here, since a much larger clone lies one base away. This rearrangement joins TRBV6-6 to TRBJ2-5; D uncertain. The CDR3 loop spans 11 amino acids. V was shortened by 2 bases and J by 6 bases, with 4 bases between the two germline ends. Germline values: CDR1 MNHNY, CDR2 SVGAGI (reference sequence). In DNA form, the CDR3 reads TGTGCCAGCAGTTACGGGCAGACCCAGTACTTC. Translation: CASSYGQTQYF.

This clonotype was detected a few times. The chain carries TRBV20-1 and TRBJ2-7, with TRBD2 as a possible D gene (5 bases). V lost 3 bases, J lost 4 bases, and 13 bases lay in between. The CDR3 spans 13 residues. Germline CDR1 reads DFQATT; CDR2 reads SNEGSKA (reference sequence). CDR3 in DNA: TGCAGTGCTAGCCGGTCTAGCTCATACGAGCAGTACTTC. This gives the protein CSASRSSSYEQYF.

This clonotype has only a few counts. In nucleotides, the CDR3 is TGTGCCAGCAGCTCGTATCTTGATACGCAGTATTTT. Translation: CASSSYLDTQYF. The chain links TRBV7-6 to TRBJ2-3; no clear D gene. CDR3 length: 12 amino acids. V was clipped by 4 bases and J by 6 bases, with 8 bases between them. Germline V gene sequence: CDR1 SGHVS, CDR2 FNYEAQ.

V is TRBV6-2 or TRBV6-3 and J is TRBJ2-3; D not resolved. This CDR3 comprises 11 residues. The germline V gene encodes CDR1 MNHEY and CDR2 SVGEGT. Trimming removed 7 bases from V and 7 bases from J, with 9 bases in between. The CDR3 loop reads CASKTANTQYF. The CDR3 DNA sequence: TGTGCCAGCAAAACAGCTAATACGCAGTATTTT.

This clonotype appeared a few times. The chain recombines TRBV7-2 with TRBJ2-1, with D hard to call. Germline CDR1 reads SGHTA; CDR2 reads FQGNSA. The CDR3 covers 13 residues. V was shortened by 2 bases and J by 5 bases, with 7 bases between the two germline ends. CDR3 nucleotide sequence: TGTGCCAGCAGCTTATTTGAAAACAATGAGCAGTTCTTC. As protein: CASSLFENNEQFF.

This chain connects TRBV15 to TRBJ2-3; D remains unclear. The germline V gene has CDR1 LNHNV and CDR2 YYDKDF (reference sequence). The V and J ends lost 0 bases and 2 bases respectively, with 9 bases between them. This CDR3 contains 15 residues. The CDR3 DNA follows: TGTGCCACCAGCAGAGATGTAACTGCCACAGATACGCAGTATTTT. It encodes CATSRDVTATDTQYF.

In the case of this clonotype: It may be a read error: a sequence one base away is much more abundant. This chain uses TRBV6-2 or TRBV6-3 with TRBJ2-1; D perhaps matches TRBD1 (5 bases). The CDR3 totals 14 residues. V dropped 3 bases and J dropped 5 bases, with 11 bases sitting between them. The germline V gene has CDR1 MNHEY and CDR2 SVGEGT. This CDR3 reads CASSYLSDNNEQFF. CDR3 coding DNA: TGTGCCAGCAGTTATCTATCGGACAACAATGAGCAGTTCTTC.

A few counts support this clonotype. V is TRBV28 and J is TRBJ1-1; weak D call: TRBD1 (6 bases). V lost 4 bases and J lost 1, with 16 bases in between. In germline, CDR1 is MDHEN, CDR2 SYDVKM. The CDR3 has 16 residues. CDR3 DNA sequence: TGTGCCAGCAGTTCCCCATCTCAGGGGCCGAACACTGAAGCTTTCTTT. Translating gives CASSSPSQGPNTEAFF.